This T cell receptor beta chain was retrieved from a study of identical twins. Study-wide findings and caveats: Where beta out-of-frame sequences were concerned, excess twin sharing was weaker. Whereas memory repertoires showed no such difference, abundant cord blood beta clonotypes carried fewer insertions. Models underestimated how often monozygotic twins shared out-of-frame TCR alpha.

Germline values: CDR1 MDHEN, CDR2 SYDVKM. V was shortened by 5 bases and J by 3 bases, with 19 bases between the two germline ends. The CDR3 sequence is 16 residues long. MiXCR was run by TCRdb on the 5' RACE reads, yielding one entry per CDR3 protein. This table holds under 1 million distinct CDR3 sequences, roughly 12% found once. This clonotype was picked up many times. The antigen is unknown. The sample also formed part of further work on yellow fever vaccine responses in identical twins.

This sequence was found in a woman between 18 and 29 years old in good health. The rearrangement joins TRBV28 to TRBJ1-1; D might be TRBD1 (5 bases). The sequenced sample consisted of PBMCs. CDR3 in DNA: TGTGCCAGCAGTGTGTCAGGGAAGTTAACGGACACTGAAGCTTTCTTT. Its translation is CASSVSGKLTDTEAFF.